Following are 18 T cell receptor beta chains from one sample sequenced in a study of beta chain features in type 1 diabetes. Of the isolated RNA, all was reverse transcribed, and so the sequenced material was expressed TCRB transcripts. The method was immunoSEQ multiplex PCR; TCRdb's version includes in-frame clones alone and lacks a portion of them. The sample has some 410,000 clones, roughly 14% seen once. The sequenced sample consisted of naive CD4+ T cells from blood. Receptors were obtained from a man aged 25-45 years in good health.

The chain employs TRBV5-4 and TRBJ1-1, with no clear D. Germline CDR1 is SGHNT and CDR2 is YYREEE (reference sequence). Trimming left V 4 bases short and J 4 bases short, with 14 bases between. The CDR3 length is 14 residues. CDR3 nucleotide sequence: TGTGCCAGCAGCCTGGCAGCGGAGGTCACTGAAGCTTTCTTT. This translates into CASSLAAEVTEAFF.

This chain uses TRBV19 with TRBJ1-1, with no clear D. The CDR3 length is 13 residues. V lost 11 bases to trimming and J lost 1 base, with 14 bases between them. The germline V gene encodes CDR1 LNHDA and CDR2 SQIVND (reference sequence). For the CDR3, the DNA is TGTGCCGAATCCCCCACCCCGAACACTGAAGCTTTCTTT. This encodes CAESPTPNTEAFF. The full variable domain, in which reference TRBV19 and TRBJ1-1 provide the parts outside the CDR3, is DGGITQSPKYLFRKEGQNVTLSCEQNLNHDAMYWYRQDPGQGLRLIYYSQIVNDFQKGDIAEGYSVSREKKESFPLTVTSAQKNPTAFYLCAESPTPNTEAFFGQGTRLTVV.

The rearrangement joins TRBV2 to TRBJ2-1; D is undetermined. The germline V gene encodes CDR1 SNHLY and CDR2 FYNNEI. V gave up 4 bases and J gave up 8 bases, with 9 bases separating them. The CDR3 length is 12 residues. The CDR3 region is CASSGQPYEQFF. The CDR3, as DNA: TGTGCCAGCAGTGGGCAGCCATATGAGCAGTTCTTC.

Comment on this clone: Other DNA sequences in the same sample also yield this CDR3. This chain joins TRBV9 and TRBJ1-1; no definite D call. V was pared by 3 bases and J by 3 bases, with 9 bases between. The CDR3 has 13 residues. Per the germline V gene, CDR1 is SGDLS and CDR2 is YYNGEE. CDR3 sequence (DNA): TGTGCCAGCAGCGCAACTGGGGACACTGAAGCTTTCTTT. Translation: CASSATGDTEAFF.

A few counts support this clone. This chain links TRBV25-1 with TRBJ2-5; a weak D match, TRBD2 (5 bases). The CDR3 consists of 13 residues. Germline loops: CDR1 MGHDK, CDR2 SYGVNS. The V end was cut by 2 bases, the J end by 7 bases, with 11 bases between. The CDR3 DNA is TGTGCCAGCAGTGAAGGGCCCGGAGGGACCCAGTACTTC. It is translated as CASSEGPGGTQYF.

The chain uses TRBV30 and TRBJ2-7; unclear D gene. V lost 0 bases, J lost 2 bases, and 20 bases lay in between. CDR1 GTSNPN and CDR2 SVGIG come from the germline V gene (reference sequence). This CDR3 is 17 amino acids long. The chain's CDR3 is CAWSVGFGVGRPYEQYV. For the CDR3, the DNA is TGTGCCTGGAGTGTAGGTTTTGGTGTCGGCCGACCCTACGAGCAGTACGTC.

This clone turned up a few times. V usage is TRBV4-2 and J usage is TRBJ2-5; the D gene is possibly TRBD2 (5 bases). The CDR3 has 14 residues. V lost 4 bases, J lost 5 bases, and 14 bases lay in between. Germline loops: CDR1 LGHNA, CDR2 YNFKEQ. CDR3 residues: CASSLSDPRETQYF. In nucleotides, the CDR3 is TGTGCCAGCAGCCTTAGCGATCCCAGGGAGACCCAGTACTTC.

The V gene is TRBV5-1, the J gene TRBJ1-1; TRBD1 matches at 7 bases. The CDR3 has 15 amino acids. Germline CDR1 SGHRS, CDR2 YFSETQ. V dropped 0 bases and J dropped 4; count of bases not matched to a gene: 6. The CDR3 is CASSLGQGWGTEAFF. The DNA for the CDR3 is TGCGCCAGCAGCTTGGGACAGGGATGGGGCACTGAAGCTTTCTTT. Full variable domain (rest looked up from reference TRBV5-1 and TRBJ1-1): KAGVTQTPRYLIKTRGQQVTLSCSPISGHRSVSWYQQTPGQGLQFLFEYFSETQRNKGNFPGRFSGRQFSNSRSEMNVSTLELGDSALYLCASSLGQGWGTEAFFGQGTRLTVV.

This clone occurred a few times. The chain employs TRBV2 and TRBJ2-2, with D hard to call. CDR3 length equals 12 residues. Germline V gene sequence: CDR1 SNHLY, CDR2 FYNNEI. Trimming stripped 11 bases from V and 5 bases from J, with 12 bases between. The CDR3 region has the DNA TGTGCCTCCGGGCCCGAGACCGGGGAGCTGTTTTTT. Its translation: CASGPETGELFF.

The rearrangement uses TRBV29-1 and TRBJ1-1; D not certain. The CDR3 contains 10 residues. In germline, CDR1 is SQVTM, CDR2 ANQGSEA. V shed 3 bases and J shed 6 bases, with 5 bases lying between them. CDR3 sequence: CSVEGSEAFF. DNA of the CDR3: TGCAGCGTTGAGGGATCTGAAGCTTTCTTT.

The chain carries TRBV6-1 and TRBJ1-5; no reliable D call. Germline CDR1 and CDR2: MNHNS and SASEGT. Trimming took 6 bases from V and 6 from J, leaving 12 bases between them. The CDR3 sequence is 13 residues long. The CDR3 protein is CASSEGEFQPQHF. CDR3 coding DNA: TGTGCCAGCAGCGAGGGTGAATTTCAGCCCCAGCATTTT.

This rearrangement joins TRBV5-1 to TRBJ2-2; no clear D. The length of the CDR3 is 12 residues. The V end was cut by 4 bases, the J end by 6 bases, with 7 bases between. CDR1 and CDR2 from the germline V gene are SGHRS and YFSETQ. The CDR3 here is CASSGESGELFF. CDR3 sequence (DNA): TGCGCCAGCAGCGGGGAATCCGGGGAGCTGTTTTTT.

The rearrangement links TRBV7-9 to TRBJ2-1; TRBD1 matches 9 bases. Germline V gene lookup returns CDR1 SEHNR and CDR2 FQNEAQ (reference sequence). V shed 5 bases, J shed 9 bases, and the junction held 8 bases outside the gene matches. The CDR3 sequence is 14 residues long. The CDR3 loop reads CASSDRDRVAEQFF. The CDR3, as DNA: TGTGCCAGCAGCGACCGGGACAGGGTGGCTGAGCAGTTCTTC.

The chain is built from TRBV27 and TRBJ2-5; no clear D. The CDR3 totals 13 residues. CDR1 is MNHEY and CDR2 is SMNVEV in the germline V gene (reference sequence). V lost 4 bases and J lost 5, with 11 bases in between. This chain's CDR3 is CASSSFIQETQYF. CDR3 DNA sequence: TGTGCCAGCAGTTCATTCATTCAGGAGACCCAGTACTTC.

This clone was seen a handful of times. The CDR3 DNA reads TGTGCCAGCAGCCAATCTAGCGGGAACAATGAGCAGTTCTTC. This codes for CASSQSSGNNEQFF. The V and J genes are TRBV7-3 and TRBJ2-1; the match to TRBD2 covers 9 bases. With 5 bases clipped from V and 5 bases from J, the junction kept 4 bases outside the gene matches. Germline CDR1 and CDR2: SGHTA and FQGTGA. This CDR3 spans 14 amino acids.

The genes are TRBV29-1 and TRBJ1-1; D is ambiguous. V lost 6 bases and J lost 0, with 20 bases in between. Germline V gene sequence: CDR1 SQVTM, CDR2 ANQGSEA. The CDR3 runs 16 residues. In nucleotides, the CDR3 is TGCAGCGTCCAACCTTGGAGGACGAAAATGAACACTGAAGCTTTCTTT. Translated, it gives CSVQPWRTKMNTEAFF.

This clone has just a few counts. CDR3 nucleotides: TGTGCCCACTCCGGAGGGGCACGGGAGACCCAGTACTTC. It codes for CAHSGGARETQYF. The rearrangement uses TRBV30 and TRBJ2-5; TRBD2 might be the D (6 bases). The CDR3 extends over 13 amino acids. V lost 8 bases and J lost 5, with 18 bases in between. CDR1 and CDR2 (germline): GTSNPN, SVGIG (reference sequence).

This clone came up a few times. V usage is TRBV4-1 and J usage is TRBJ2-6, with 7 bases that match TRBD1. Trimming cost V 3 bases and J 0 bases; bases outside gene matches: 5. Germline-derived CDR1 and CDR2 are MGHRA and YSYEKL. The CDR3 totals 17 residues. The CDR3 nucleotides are TGCGCCAGCAGCCATGGACAGGTTAGCTCTGGGGCCAACGTCCTGACTTTC. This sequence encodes CASSHGQVSSGANVLTF.